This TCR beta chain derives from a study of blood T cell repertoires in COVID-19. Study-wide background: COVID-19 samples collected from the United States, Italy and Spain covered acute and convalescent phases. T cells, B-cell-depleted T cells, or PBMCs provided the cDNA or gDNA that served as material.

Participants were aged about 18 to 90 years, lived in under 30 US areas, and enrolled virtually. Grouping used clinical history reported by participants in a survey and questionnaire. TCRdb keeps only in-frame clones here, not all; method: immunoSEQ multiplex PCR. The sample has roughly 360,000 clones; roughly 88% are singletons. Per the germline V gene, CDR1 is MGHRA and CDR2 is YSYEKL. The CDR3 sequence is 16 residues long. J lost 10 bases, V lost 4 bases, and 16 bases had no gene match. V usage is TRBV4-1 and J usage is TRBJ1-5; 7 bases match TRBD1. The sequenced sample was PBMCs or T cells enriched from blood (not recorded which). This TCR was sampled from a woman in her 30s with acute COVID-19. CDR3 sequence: CASSLSDRATLSPQHF. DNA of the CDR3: TGCGCCAGCAGCCTGTCTGACAGGGCGACCTTAAGCCCCCAGCATTTT.